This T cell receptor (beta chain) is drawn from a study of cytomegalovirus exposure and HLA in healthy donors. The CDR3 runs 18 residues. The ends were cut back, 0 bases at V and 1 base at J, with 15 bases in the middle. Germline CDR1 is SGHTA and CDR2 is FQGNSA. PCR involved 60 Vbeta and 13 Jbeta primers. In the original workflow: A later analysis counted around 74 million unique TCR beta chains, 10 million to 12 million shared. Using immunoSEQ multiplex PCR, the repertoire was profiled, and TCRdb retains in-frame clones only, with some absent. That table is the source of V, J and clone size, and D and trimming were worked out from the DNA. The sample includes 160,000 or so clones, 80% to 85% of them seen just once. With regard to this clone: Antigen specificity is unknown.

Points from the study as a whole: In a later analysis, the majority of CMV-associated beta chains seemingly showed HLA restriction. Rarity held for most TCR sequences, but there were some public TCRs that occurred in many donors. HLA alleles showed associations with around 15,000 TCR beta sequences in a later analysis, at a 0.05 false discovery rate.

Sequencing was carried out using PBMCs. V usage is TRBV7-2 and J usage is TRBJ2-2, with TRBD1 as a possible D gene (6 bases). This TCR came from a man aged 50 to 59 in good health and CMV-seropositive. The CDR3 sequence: CASSLAPLGGENTGELFF. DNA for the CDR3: TGTGCCAGCAGCTTAGCTCCGCTAGGGGGAGAGAACACCGGGGAGCTGTTTTTT.